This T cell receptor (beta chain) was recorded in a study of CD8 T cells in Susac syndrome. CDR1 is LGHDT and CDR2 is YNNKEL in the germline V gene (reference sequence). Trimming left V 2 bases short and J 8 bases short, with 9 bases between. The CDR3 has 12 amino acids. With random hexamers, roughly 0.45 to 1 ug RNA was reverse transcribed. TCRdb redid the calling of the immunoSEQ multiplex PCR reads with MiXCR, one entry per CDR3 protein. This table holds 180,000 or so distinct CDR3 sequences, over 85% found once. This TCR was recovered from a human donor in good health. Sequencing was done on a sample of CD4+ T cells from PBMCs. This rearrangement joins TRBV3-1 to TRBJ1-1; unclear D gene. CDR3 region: CASSQPPFEAFF. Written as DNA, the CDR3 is TGTGCCAGCAGCCAACCCCCTTTCGAAGCTTTCTTT.